These T cell receptor beta chains were read from a single sample in a study of post-analysis software for immune sequencing data. MiXCR was run by TCRdb on the PCR reads, yielding one entry per CDR3 protein. The table includes 740,000 or so distinct CDR3 sequences, approximately 50% detected once. What was sequenced was blood. Every receptor here comes from a girl aged 10 to 17 with multiple sclerosis. Both conserved end residues are part of each CDR3.

v_gene,CDR3aa
TRBV11-2,CASSAPGVHTLQETQYF
TRBV5-6,CASSLDAGAVRDYGYTF
TRBV10-3,CAISELSAVGYTDTQYF
TRBV9,CASSPRSGIGPEQYF
TRBV24-1,CATSGDQSDTQYF
TRBV7-9,CASTLDRSNTGELFF
TRBV7-9,CASNTGTEETQYF
TRBV5-1,CASGGVAGERGSYNEQFF
TRBV6-5,CASSPTGVWRGAFF
TRBV7-9,CASSRIQGGETQYF
TRBV25-1,CASSEPGRMRDTQYF
TRBV27,CASSSTGRLQDGYTF
TRBV6-1,CASSPLSSGRSSSYEQYF